Below, 32 T cell receptor beta chains from the same sample are listed, as sequenced in a study of tumor and adjacent non-tumor tissue in lung cancer. TCRbeta libraries were built with three rounds of nested PCR, modified from ARM-PCR. MiXCR, run by TCRdb on the multiplex PCR reads, gives a single entry per CDR3 protein. This sample has 100,000 or so distinct CDR3 sequences, with 75% to 90% found just once. RNA was extracted from bulk tissue without any cell sorting. This non-tumor lung sample came from over 3 cm beyond the tumor edge. Sequenced sample: distant non-tumor lung tissue. These receptor sequences come from a man aged 55 to 70 with small cell lung cancer.

Concerning this clonotype itself: Germline is not matched at one junction end, which may reflect a read error. The J gene is TRBJ1-5, the V gene TRBV20-1; 11 bases line up with TRBD1. From germline, CDR1 is DFQATT and CDR2 SNEGSKA (reference sequence). The CDR3 is 16 residues long. The CDR3 region is CSARDSGTGGDQPQHF. In DNA, the CDR3 is TGCAGTGCTAGAGATTCCGGGACAGGGGGTGATCAGCCTCAGCATTTT.

The chain recombines TRBV4-2 with TRBJ2-2; 10 bases map to TRBD2. The J segment lost 7 bases and the V segment lost 7 bases, leaving 9 bases of the junction unmatched. The length of the CDR3 is 15 residues. Per the germline V gene, CDR1 is LGHNA and CDR2 is YNFKEQ. CDR3 in amino acids: CASKLAGDVDGELFF. For the CDR3, the DNA is TGTGCCAGCAAGCTAGCGGGAGATGTTGACGGGGAGCTGTTTTTT.

The rearrangement links TRBV24-1 to TRBJ2-3; D is undetermined. The CDR3 runs to 15 residues. V was pared by 0 bases and J by 2 bases, with 8 bases between. Per germline, CDR1 KGHDR and CDR2 SFDVKD. CDR3 nucleotide sequence: TGTGCCACCAGTGATTTGAGCGAACACACAGATACGCAGTATTTT. Its protein is CATSDLSEHTDTQYF.

This rearrangement joins TRBV12-3 or TRBV12-4 to TRBJ2-1; the D gene is possibly TRBD1 (6 bases). The CDR3 spans 14 residues. V shed 9 bases and J shed 9 bases, with 21 bases lying between them. The CDR3 nucleotides are TGTGCCAGTACAGGGATGCAGGGAATTAGTGAGCAGTTCTTC. Protein: CASTGMQGISEQFF.

On this clonotype: This may arise from a read error, as a much more abundant clone is one base away. Here the CDR3 reads CSAGSGERVGNKQFF. Here the CDR3 DNA reads TGCAGTGCTGGGTCGGGGGAGAGGGTCGGGAATAAGCAGTTCTTC. The chain employs TRBV20-1 and TRBJ2-1; D perhaps matches TRBD2 (6 bases). The germline V and J ends were trimmed by 5 bases and 11 bases, with 25 bases remaining between them. The germline V gene has CDR1 DFQATT and CDR2 SNEGSKA (reference sequence). This CDR3 is built from 15 residues.

Comment on this clonotype: An end of the junction differs from the germline gene, which may be a read error. The chain uses TRBV5-6 and TRBJ1-1; 7 nucleotides align to TRBD1. Germline CDR1 SGHDT, CDR2 YYEEEE. The CDR3 totals 14 residues. CDR3 in amino acids: CASSWGQLNAEAFF. Written as DNA, the CDR3 is TGTGCCAGCAGCTGGGGACAGCTGAACGCTGAAGCCTTCTTT.

This chain connects TRBV28 to TRBJ2-5; a weak D match, TRBD1 (6 bases). CDR3 length: 17 residues. Germline V CDR1 and CDR2: MDHEN, SYDVKM. Trimming pared 2 bases from V and 2 bases from J, leaving 18 bases between. The CDR3 here is CASSLKVQGRGQETQYF. For the CDR3, the DNA is TGTGCCAGCAGTTTAAAGGTTCAGGGTAGGGGGCAAGAGACCCAGTACTTC.

The rearrangement joins TRBV10-2 to TRBJ2-3, with TRBD2 identical over 8 bases. The CDR3 runs to 16 residues. V shed 5 bases, J shed 6 bases, and the junction held 13 bases outside the gene matches. Germline V gives CDR1 WSHSY, CDR2 SAAADI. CDR3 sequence: CASSSTGQAGVDTQYF. The CDR3 nucleotides are TGCGCCAGCAGTTCTACGGGACAAGCGGGAGTGGATACGCAGTATTTT.

V gene TRBV12-3 or TRBV12-4 combines with J gene TRBJ2-1, with D maybe TRBD2 (6 bases). The CDR3 extends over 13 amino acids. The germline V and J ends were trimmed by 5 bases and 15 bases, with 20 bases remaining between them. The CDR3 sequence is CASSPTYGGKRFF. CDR3 bases: TGTGCCAGCAGTCCTACTTACGGGGGTAAGCGGTTCTTC.

This rearrangement joins TRBV6-1 to TRBJ2-3; maybe TRBD2 (6 bases). The CDR3 extends over 18 amino acids. The V and J ends lost 6 bases and 15 bases respectively, with 37 bases between them. CDR1 and CDR2 (germline): MNHNS, SASEGT. The CDR3 region has the DNA TGTGCCAGCAGCTCCCTAGGGGCGGGACTCGTGGGCTCGGAGCACCACTATTTT. It yields the protein CASSSLGAGLVGSEHHYF.

On this clonotype: A junction end diverges from the germline sequence, so it may reflect a read error. The rearrangement uses TRBV5-1 and TRBJ1-2; weak D call: TRBD1 (6 bases). This CDR3 has 15 amino acids. Looked up from germline, CDR1 is SGHRS and CDR2 is YFSETQ. CDR3 sequence: CAISPYGQKGNGYTF. CDR3 bases: TGCGCCATCAGCCCTTATGGACAGAAAGGAAATGGCTACACCTTC.

As regards this clonotype: This may stem from a read error, because a much larger clone lies one nucleotide away. This chain connects TRBV7-9 to TRBJ2-3; D might be TRBD2 (6 bases). Trimming removed 1 base at V and 4 bases at J, with 12 bases between. This CDR3 has 15 amino acids. Germline lookup yields CDR1 SEHNR and CDR2 FQNEAQ (reference sequence). This CDR3 reads CASSLVSGGSDTQYF. As DNA, the CDR3 is TGTGCCAGCAGCTTAGTTAGCGGTGGCTCAGATACGCAGTATTTT.

For this clonotype: This may be a read error: a much more frequent sequence differs by one nucleotide. This rearrangement joins TRBV20-1 to TRBJ2-1; D is undetermined. CDR3 length: 13 amino acids. Germline CDR1 and CDR2: DFQATT and SNEGSKA (reference sequence). The DNA of the CDR3 is TGCAGTGCTCCTAGATTAGGGTACAATGGGCAGTTCTTC. As protein: CSAPRLGYNGQFF.

Remarks on this clonotype: A much larger clone sits a single nucleotide away, making a read error possible. The chain employs TRBV20-1 and TRBJ2-1; D uncertain. Germline V gene data show CDR1 as DFQATT and CDR2 as SNEGSKA (reference sequence). Between the trimmed V and J ends, which lost 0 bases and 4 bases, there was a span of 16 bases. This CDR3 comprises 16 residues. The CDR3 loop is CSARDLTCPGYNEQFF. The CDR3 bases are TGCAGTGCTAGAGATCTGACTTGCCCGGGTTACAATGAGCAGTTCTTC.

Regarding this clonotype: Just one base apart from a much larger clone, this may be a read error. The chain combines TRBV10-3 with TRBJ2-1; TRBD2 might be the D (6 bases). The CDR3 consists of 15 residues. CDR1 and CDR2 (germline): ENHRY, SYGVKD. CDR3 nucleotide sequence: TGTGCCATCAGTGACCCACCAGGCGGGATAGATGAGCGGTTCTTC. Translating gives CAISDPPGGIDERFF.

The table lists this clonotype with a few counts. Since a much larger clone is just one base distant, this may be a read error. The chain has TRBV29-1 and TRBJ2-3; 7 nucleotides align to TRBD1. The V gene's germline CDR1 is SQVTM and CDR2 ANQGSEA. The CDR3 is 14 amino acids. CDR3 loop: CSARQGISTDMQYF. The CDR3 DNA follows: TGCAGCGCGAGACAGGGCATTAGCACAGATATGCAGTATTTT.

The V and J genes are TRBV11-3 and TRBJ2-1; no firm D call. Germline loops: CDR1 SGHNT, CDR2 YENEEA. V shed 8 bases and J shed 5 bases, with 16 bases lying between them. CDR3 length: 14 amino acids. CDR3 sequence (DNA): TGTGCCAGCTGCTCCCGCGGAATAGACAATGAGCAGTTCTTC. Its protein is CASCSRGIDNEQFF. Full variable domain (remainder filled in from reference TRBV11-3 and TRBJ2-1): EAGVVQSPRYKIIEKKQPVAFWCNPISGHNTLYWYLQNLGQGPELLIRYENEEAVDDSQLPKDRFSAERLKGVDSTLKIQPAELGDSAVYLCASCSRGIDNEQFFGPGTRLTVL.

As regards this clonotype: Germline and junction disagree at one end, which may indicate a read error. The CDR3 region has the DNA TGTGCCTTGAGTATGACCGGGGACACCGGGGAGCTGTTTTTT. Translating gives CALSMTGDTGELFF. This chain uses TRBV30 with TRBJ2-2; possibly TRBD2 for D (5 bases). In germline, CDR1 is GTSNPN, CDR2 SVGIG (reference sequence). The CDR3 is 14 residues long. Full variable domain (remainder filled in from reference TRBV30 and TRBJ2-2): SQTIHQWPATLVQPVGSPLSLECTVEGTSNPNLYWYRQAAGRGLQLLFYSVGIGQISSEVPQNLSASRPQDRQFILSSKKLLLSDSGFYLCALSMTGDTGELFFGEGSRLTVL.

Concerning this clonotype itself: The junction differs from germline at one of its ends, possibly a read error. The chain carries TRBV12-3 or TRBV12-4 and TRBJ2-3; D tentatively reads TRBD1 or TRBD2 (6 bases each). This CDR3 is built from 14 residues. CDR3 sequence reads: CASLTDRGRDMQYF. In DNA form, the CDR3 reads TGTGCCAGTTTGACGGACCGGGGGCGAGATATGCAGTATTTT.

This clonotype was picked up one time. A junction boundary mismatches the germline segment, possibly from a read error. The V call is TRBV6-5, the J call TRBJ2-1; TRBD1 matches at 8 bases. Germline V gene sequence: CDR1 MNHEY, CDR2 SVGAGI. The CDR3 has 14 residues. The CDR3 sequence: CAIRRTGRNNEQLF. CDR3 nucleotide sequence: TGTGCCATCAGGAGGACAGGGAGGAACAATGAGCAGTTATTC.

A note on this clonotype: Mismatch with germline at one junction end may stem from a read error. This chain connects TRBV28 to TRBJ1-5, with D tentatively TRBD1 (6 bases). Germline V gene sequence: CDR1 MDHEN, CDR2 SYDVKM. The CDR3 is 15 residues long. CDR3 region: CVSSLGGAVVQPQHF. The CDR3 nucleotides read TGTGTCAGCAGTCTCGGGGGGGCGGTGGTTCAGCCCCAGCATTTT.

This clonotype showed up just a few times. The conserved phenylalanine or tryptophan normally closing the CDR3 is absent here, so this likely arose from a read error. The limits of the CDR3 on the DNA are not certain, so only TCRdb's listed CDR3 is given. This sequence joins TRBV4-2 and TRBJ2-2. Per germline, CDR1 LGHNA and CDR2 YNFKEQ. The CDR3 totals 16 residues, both ends included. The CDR3 spells CANSQDLRANTGELFL.

As to this clonotype: Germline and junction disagree at one end, which may indicate a read error. The rearrangement joins TRBV5-1 to TRBJ2-3, with 7 bases aligning to TRBD1. The length of the CDR3 is 14 residues. Per the germline V gene, CDR1 is SGHRS and CDR2 is YFSETQ. CDR3 in amino acids: CANSSGQGTDTQYF. In DNA, the CDR3 is TGCGCCAACAGCTCCGGGCAGGGGACAGATACGCAATATTTT.

Comments on this clonotype: Compared with germline, one end of the junction differs, possibly owing to a read error. The V and J genes are TRBV29-1 and TRBJ2-3, with a weak D call TRBD2 (7 bases). The CDR3 covers 14 residues. The germline V gene has CDR1 SQVTM and CDR2 ANQGSEA. The CDR3 nucleotides are TGTAGCGTTATTGGGGGGGCAGGCGGAGATGCGCAGTATTTT. It encodes CSVIGGAGGDAQYF.

Notes on this clonotype: Germline is not matched at one junction end, which may reflect a read error. The V call is TRBV12-3 or TRBV12-4, the J call TRBJ2-1, with 7 nucleotides matching TRBD1. The CDR3 runs 14 residues. CDR3 DNA: TGTGTCAGCAGTTTCGGGACAGAGCACAATGGGCGGTTCTTC. Translating it yields CVSSFGTEHNGRFF.

To note about this clonotype: It is likely a read error, because the conserved phenylalanine at the end of the CDR3 is missing. The CDR3 reads CASSGGRSMSTEAFI. The CDR3 bases are TGTGCCAGCAGTGGGGGCAGGTCCATGAGCACTGAAGCTTTCATT. The chain couples TRBV5-4 to TRBJ1-1; a weak D match, TRBD1 (6 bases). CDR1 is SGHNT, CDR2 YYREEE, per germline (reference sequence). The CDR3 consists of 15 residues. V was trimmed by 5 bases and J by 4 bases, leaving 18 bases between them.

In regard to this clonotype: The junction shows a germline mismatch at one end, possibly a read error. The genes are TRBV12-3 or TRBV12-4 and TRBJ2-1; D is perhaps TRBD2 (6 bases). The CDR3 is 15 amino acids. Written as DNA, the CDR3 is TGTGTCAGCAGTTTTGGGACTGGAGTAGGTAATGAGCAGTTCTTC. Its translation is CVSSFGTGVGNEQFF.

This clonotype has just a few counts. This could be a read error, since a much larger clone is one nucleotide away. The chain is built from TRBV30 and TRBJ2-2, with TRBD2 identical over 10 bases. CDR1 is GTSNPN and CDR2 is SVGIG in the germline V gene (reference sequence). The CDR3 contains 13 residues. The CDR3 sequence is CAWTQREGGELLF. The CDR3 DNA is TGTGCCTGGACACAGCGGGAGGGCGGGGAGCTGCTTTTT.

With regard to this clonotype: An end of the junction does not agree with germline; a read error may underlie this. This chain connects TRBV5-4 to TRBJ2-1; D is perhaps TRBD2 (7 bases). Per the germline V gene, CDR1 is SGHNT and CDR2 is YYREEE (reference sequence). The CDR3 totals 13 residues. The CDR3 region has the DNA TGTGCCAGCAGCCCAACGGGGGGCGATGAGCAGTTCTTT. Residues: CASSPTGGDEQFF.

This clonotype was seen ten or more times. V is TRBV7-9 and J is TRBJ2-5; TRBD1 or TRBD2 may be the D gene (6 bases each). With 6 bases removed from V and 4 bases from J, the gap between germline ends came to 9 bases. Germline CDR1 reads SEHNR; CDR2 reads FQNEAQ (reference sequence). This CDR3 has 12 amino acids. Here the CDR3 DNA reads TGTGCCAGCAGTGAGGGGGGAGAGACCCAGTACTTC. It encodes CASSEGGETQYF.

For this clonotype: This may be a read error, as it is one base from a much larger clone. This sequence joins TRBV7-9 and TRBJ1-6; D not resolved. Germline V gives CDR1 SEHNR, CDR2 FQNEAQ (reference sequence). The CDR3 runs 15 residues. In DNA, the CDR3 is TGTGCCAGCAGCTTAGTGGGGTCCTGGGATTCACCCATCCACTTT. Encoded protein: CASSLVGSWDSPIHF.

With respect to this clonotype: Mismatch with germline at one junction end may stem from a read error. The chain links TRBV6-1 to TRBJ2-1; 8 bases map to TRBD2. Germline loops: CDR1 MNHNS, CDR2 SASEGT. The CDR3 spans 16 residues. CDR3 region: CDSSGERGSSYSEQFF. Here the CDR3 DNA reads TGTGACAGCAGTGGGGAGCGGGGGAGCTCCTACAGTGAGCAGTTCTTC.